These T cell receptor beta chains were read from a single sample in a study of memory CD4+ T cells and cytomegalovirus serostatus. The repertoire was sequenced with immunoSEQ multiplex PCR; TCRdb's copy has only in-frame clones and lacks some. The sample contains roughly 76,000 clones, approximately 78% of which appear only once. Input material: memory CD4+ T cells from blood. These receptors came from an adult in good health and CMV-seropositive. Each CDR3 is given with its conserved first and last residue. The D gene is left open where the match is weak. Size values are once, few and many counts, or a class for expanded clones, and some rows have none.

clone size: .; V gene: TRBV19; J gene: TRBJ1-5; D gene: .; CDR3 DNA: TGTGCCAGTAAGTTGGGGGCTCAGCCCCAGCATTTT; CDR3 protein: CASKLGAQPQHF
clone size: .; V gene: TRBV6-1; J gene: TRBJ1-2; D gene: .; CDR3 DNA: TGTGCCAGCATGTGGGCAGGAGCTAACTATGGCTACACCTTC; CDR3 protein: CASMWAGANYGYTF
clone size: .; V gene: TRBV2; J gene: TRBJ2-1; D gene: .; CDR3 DNA: TGTGCCAGCAGTTTCTCCCCTTACAATGAGCAGTTCTTC; CDR3 protein: CASSFSPYNEQFF
clone size: .; V gene: TRBV6-6; J gene: TRBJ2-3; D gene: .; CDR3 DNA: TGTGCCAGCAGTTACGAAAGGGGAGATACGCAGTATTTT; CDR3 protein: CASSYERGDTQYF
clone size: .; V gene: TRBV9; J gene: TRBJ2-7; D gene: .; CDR3 DNA: TGTGCCAGCAGCCCATGGACTGCTCCTACCTACGAGCAGTACTTC; CDR3 protein: CASSPWTAPTYEQYF
clone size: few; V gene: TRBV18; J gene: TRBJ1-1; D gene: .; CDR3 DNA: TGTGCCAGCTCACCGGAGAGGGAGGAAGCTTTCTTT; CDR3 protein: CASSPEREEAFF
clone size: .; V gene: TRBV30; J gene: TRBJ2-7; D gene: TRBD1; CDR3 DNA: TGTGCCTGGGGAAGGACAGGCTCCGGGATGTACGAGCAGTACTTC; CDR3 protein: CAWGRTGSGMYEQYF
clone size: .; V gene: TRBV7-2; J gene: TRBJ2-3; D gene: TRBD2; CDR3 DNA: TGTGCCAGCAGCTTTAGCGGGAGCACAGATACGCAGTATTTT; CDR3 protein: CASSFSGSTDTQYF
clone size: .; V gene: TRBV15; J gene: TRBJ1-1; D gene: .; CDR3 DNA: TGTGCCACCAGCAGAGATGGGGACCTGAACACTGAAGCTTTCTTT; CDR3 protein: CATSRDGDLNTEAFF
clone size: .; V gene: TRBV5-1; J gene: TRBJ1-1; D gene: .; CDR3 DNA: TGCGCCAGCAGCGGGGGGACATACAAAGCTTTCTTT; CDR3 protein: CASSGGTYKAFF
clone size: .; V gene: TRBV6-6; J gene: TRBJ1-6; D gene: .; CDR3 DNA: TGTGCCAGCAGTTACACCAGTTCCTATAATTCACCCCTCCACTTT; CDR3 protein: CASSYTSSYNSPLHF
clone size: once; V gene: TRBV19; J gene: TRBJ2-5; D gene: TRBD2; CDR3 DNA: TGTGCCAGTAGACCTAGGGGAGGGGAACAAGAGACCCAGTACTTC; CDR3 protein: CASRPRGGEQETQYF
clone size: .; V gene: TRBV27; J gene: TRBJ1-6; D gene: TRBD1; CDR3 DNA: TGTGCCAGGCCGTTCGGGACAGACTATTCACCCCTCCACTTT; CDR3 protein: CARPFGTDYSPLHF
clone size: .; V gene: TRBV4-3; J gene: TRBJ2-2; D gene: TRBD1; CDR3 DNA: TGCGCCAGCAGCCAAACTCTGGACAGGGTCACCGGGGAGCTGTTTTTT; CDR3 protein: CASSQTLDRVTGELFF
clone size: .; V gene: TRBV2; J gene: TRBJ1-6; D gene: .; CDR3 DNA: TGTGCCAGCAGCGAGTCCTCGGGGAGGGGTTTTCGTAATTCACCCCTCCACTTT; CDR3 protein: CASSESSGRGFRNSPLHF
clone size: .; V gene: TRBV9; J gene: TRBJ2-3; D gene: .; CDR3 DNA: TGTGCCAGCAGCGTAGCCCCTAGCTCAGATACGCAGTATTTT; CDR3 protein: CASSVAPSSDTQYF
clone size: .; V gene: TRBV9; J gene: TRBJ2-3; D gene: .; CDR3 DNA: TGTGCCAGCAGTAGCACCGGGATTCCCACAGATACGCAGTATTTT; CDR3 protein: CASSSTGIPTDTQYF
clone size: .; V gene: TRBV5-1; J gene: TRBJ2-1; D gene: TRBD1; CDR3 DNA: TGCGCCAGCCGACAGGGGCTCAATGAGCAGTTCTTC; CDR3 protein: CASRQGLNEQFF
clone size: .; V gene: TRBV5-1; J gene: TRBJ2-4; D gene: .; CDR3 DNA: TGCGCCAGCAGCCCGGACCGCCCTGAAGACATTCAGTACTTC; CDR3 protein: CASSPDRPEDIQYF
clone size: .; V gene: TRBV28; J gene: TRBJ1-1; D gene: TRBD1; CDR3 DNA: TGTGCCAGCAGTGACAGGGGCACTGAAGCTTTCTTT; CDR3 protein: CASSDRGTEAFF
clone size: .; V gene: TRBV18; J gene: TRBJ2-1; D gene: .; CDR3 DNA: TGTGCCAGCTCACCACCGGGGGGAAGGGTGGATGAGCAGTTCTTC; CDR3 protein: CASSPPGGRVDEQFF
clone size: .; V gene: TRBV7-9; J gene: TRBJ1-3; D gene: .; CDR3 DNA: TGTGCCAGCAGCTCAAGTGGAGGAAACACCATATATTTT; CDR3 protein: CASSSSGGNTIYF
clone size: few; V gene: TRBV7-9; J gene: TRBJ1-2; D gene: .; CDR3 DNA: TGTGCCAGCAGTCAGGGTTGGTCCTATGGCTACACCTTC; CDR3 protein: CASSQGWSYGYTF
clone size: .; V gene: TRBV9; J gene: TRBJ2-3; D gene: TRBD2; CDR3 DNA: TGTGCCAGCAGTGCCGGCGTACTAGCGGGAGGCACAGATACGCAGTATTTT; CDR3 protein: CASSAGVLAGGTDTQYF
clone size: .; V gene: TRBV6-1; J gene: TRBJ1-1; D gene: .; CDR3 DNA: TGTGCCAGCAGTGCCGCACAGAACACTGAAGCTTTCTTT; CDR3 protein: CASSAAQNTEAFF
clone size: many; V gene: TRBV2; J gene: TRBJ1-3; D gene: TRBD1; CDR3 DNA: TGTGCCAGAGGGACAGTCTCTGGAAACACCATATATTTT; CDR3 protein: CARGTVSGNTIYF
clone size: .; V gene: TRBV5-4; J gene: TRBJ2-3; D gene: TRBD2; CDR3 DNA: TGTGCCAGCAGCGACCCCGGGGGGTTGAATACGCAGTATTTT; CDR3 protein: CASSDPGGLNTQYF
clone size: .; V gene: TRBV4-1; J gene: TRBJ1-4; D gene: TRBD1; CDR3 DNA: TGCGCCAGCAGCCAAGGACAGGGGCTGGATCTCATGGCTAATGAAAAACTGTTTTTT; CDR3 protein: CASSQGQGLDLMANEKLFF
clone size: .; V gene: TRBV7-9; J gene: TRBJ1-5; D gene: .; CDR3 DNA: TGTGCCAGCGGGGGTCCAAACCATCAGCCCCAGCATTTT; CDR3 protein: CASGGPNHQPQHF
clone size: once; V gene: TRBV11-3; J gene: TRBJ2-2; D gene: TRBD2; CDR3 DNA: TGTGCCAGCAGCCCCGTACTAGCGGGTGGCGGGGAGCTGTTTTTT; CDR3 protein: CASSPVLAGGGELFF
clone size: few; V gene: TRBV6-5; J gene: TRBJ2-1; D gene: TRBD1; CDR3 DNA: TGTGCCAGCAGAGACAACCGGGACAGTTACAATGAGCAGTTCTTC; CDR3 protein: CASRDNRDSYNEQFF
clone size: .; V gene: TRBV2; J gene: TRBJ2-1; D gene: .; CDR3 DNA: TGTGCCAGCAGTGAATTGGGGCCGGGTGAGCAGTTCTTC; CDR3 protein: CASSELGPGEQFF
clone size: .; V gene: TRBV10-3; J gene: TRBJ1-2; D gene: TRBD1; CDR3 DNA: TGTGCCTCCAGCGGACAGGCCAACTATGGCTACACCTTC; CDR3 protein: CASSGQANYGYTF
clone size: .; V gene: TRBV5-4; J gene: TRBJ1-2; D gene: .; CDR3 DNA: TGTGCCAGCAGCCCCAGGGAGTCTAACTATGGCTACACCTTC; CDR3 protein: CASSPRESNYGYTF
clone size: .; V gene: TRBV27; J gene: TRBJ2-1; D gene: TRBD2; CDR3 DNA: TGTGCCAGCAGTTCCGCTGGTAGCGGGGGATACAATGAGCAGTTCTTC; CDR3 protein: CASSSAGSGGYNEQFF
clone size: .; V gene: TRBV30; J gene: TRBJ2-4; D gene: .; CDR3 DNA: TGTGCCTGGAGTGTCTCAGGGGCGGGGAACATTCAGTACTTC; CDR3 protein: CAWSVSGAGNIQYF
clone size: .; V gene: TRBV30; J gene: TRBJ1-3; D gene: .; CDR3 DNA: TGTGCCTGGAGACCCGCATCTACTGGAAACACCATATATTTT; CDR3 protein: CAWRPASTGNTIYF
clone size: .; V gene: TRBV11-3; J gene: TRBJ1-1; D gene: .; CDR3 DNA: TGTGCCAGCAGCTTCCAGGGAAACACTGAAGCTTTCTTT; CDR3 protein: CASSFQGNTEAFF
clone size: .; V gene: TRBV9; J gene: TRBJ1-3; D gene: TRBD1; CDR3 DNA: TGTGCCAGCAGCCCCGACAGGGTACTCAACACCATATATTTT; CDR3 protein: CASSPDRVLNTIYF
clone size: .; V gene: TRBV28; J gene: TRBJ2-7; D gene: .; CDR3 DNA: TGTGCCAGCAGTCGGACAGCCTCCTACGAGCAGTACTTC; CDR3 protein: CASSRTASYEQYF
clone size: .; V gene: TRBV25-1; J gene: TRBJ2-1; D gene: TRBD2; CDR3 DNA: TGTGCCAGCAGTGGAAGACTAGCGGCCTACTCCTACAATGAGCAGTTCTTC; CDR3 protein: CASSGRLAAYSYNEQFF